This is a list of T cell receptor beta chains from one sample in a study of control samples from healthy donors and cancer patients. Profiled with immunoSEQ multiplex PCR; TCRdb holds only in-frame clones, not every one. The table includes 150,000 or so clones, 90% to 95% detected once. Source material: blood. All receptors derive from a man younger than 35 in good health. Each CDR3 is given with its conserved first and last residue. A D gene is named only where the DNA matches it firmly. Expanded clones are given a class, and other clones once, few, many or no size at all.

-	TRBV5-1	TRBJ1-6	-	TGCGCCAGCAGCTTGAGGACAGCGAGCTCCTATAATTCACCCCTCCACTTT	CASSLRTASSYNSPLHF
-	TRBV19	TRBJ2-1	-	TGTGCCAGTTCCGGGACGAGCAATGAGCAGTTCTTC	CASSGTSNEQFF
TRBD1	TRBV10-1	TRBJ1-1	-	TGCGCCAGCAGTGTCGACAGGGGGCTGGCTGAAGCTTTCTTT	CASSVDRGLAEAFF
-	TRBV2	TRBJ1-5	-	TGTGCCAGCAGTGTGGGACAGCCCCAGCATTTT	CASSVGQPQHF
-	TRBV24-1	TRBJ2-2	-	TGTGCCACCAGCTACTCAGGGTCGTACACCGGGGAGCTGTTTTTT	CATSYSGSYTGELFF
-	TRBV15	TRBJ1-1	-	TGTGCCACCAGCAGACTGGACACCTTGAACACTGAAGCTTTCTTT	CATSRLDTLNTEAFF
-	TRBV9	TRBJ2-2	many	TGTGCCAGCAGCGTAGGTTTCACCGGGGAGCTGTTTTTT	CASSVGFTGELFF
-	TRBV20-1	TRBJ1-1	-	TGCAGTGCTAGATCCGGCACTGAAGCTTTCTTT	CSARSGTEAFF
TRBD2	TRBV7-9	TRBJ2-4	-	TGTGCCAGCAGTGGTGGCGGGAGTACCAAAAACATTCAGTACTTC	CASSGGGSTKNIQYF
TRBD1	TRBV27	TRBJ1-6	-	TGTGCCAGCAGTTTTAGGGGACAGATAAATTCACCCCTCCACTTT	CASSFRGQINSPLHF
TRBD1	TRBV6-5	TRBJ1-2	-	TGTGCCAGCAGGGCCGGGACAGGCTTTAACTATGGCTACACCTTC	CASRAGTGFNYGYTF
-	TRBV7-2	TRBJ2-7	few	TGTGCCAGCAGCCCCACGGTTACTTTGGGGGCCGGCGAGCAGTACTTC	CASSPTVTLGAGEQYF
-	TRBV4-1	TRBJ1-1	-	TGCGCCAGCAGCCCCAGGACTAACACTGAAGCTTTCTTT	CASSPRTNTEAFF
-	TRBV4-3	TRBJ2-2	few	TGCGCCAGCAGCCATTCGGCGAACACCGGGGAGCTGTTTTTT	CASSHSANTGELFF
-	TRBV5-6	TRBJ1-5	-	TGTGCCAGCAGCTACGGACACCTGAGGCAGCCCCAGCATTTT	CASSYGHLRQPQHF
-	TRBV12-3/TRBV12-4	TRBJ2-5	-	TGTGCCAGCAGTTTCCTCGGGGAGACCCAGTACTTC	CASSFLGETQYF
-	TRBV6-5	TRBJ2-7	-	TGTGCCAGCAGTTGGGGGGGCGCCTACGAGCAGTACTTC	CASSWGGAYEQYF
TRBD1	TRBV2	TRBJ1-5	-	TGTGCCAGCACCGGACAGGGGAATCAGCCCCAGCATTTT	CASTGQGNQPQHF
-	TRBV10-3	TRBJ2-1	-	TGTGCCATCATTGAGGGGGAGGGGTACAATGAGCAGTTCTTC	CAIIEGEGYNEQFF
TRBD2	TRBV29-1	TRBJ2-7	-	TGCAGCGTCGGGACTAGCGGCCCCTACGAGCAGTACTTC	CSVGTSGPYEQYF
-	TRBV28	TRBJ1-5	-	TGTGCCAGCAGTTTATCGCGGGGGGCCCAGCCCCAGCATTTT	CASSLSRGAQPQHF
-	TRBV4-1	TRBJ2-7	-	TGCGCCAGCAGCCGACTGACAGGACAATACGAGCAGTACTTC	CASSRLTGQYEQYF
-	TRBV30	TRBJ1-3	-	TGTGCCTGGAGTGCGGCAGATGTAACTGGAAACACCATATATTTT	CAWSAADVTGNTIYF
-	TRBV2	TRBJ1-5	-	TGTGCCAGCAGGGAACGGCGGTACAATCAGCCCCAGCATTTT	CASRERRYNQPQHF
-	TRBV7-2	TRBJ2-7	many	TGTGCCAGCAGTACGTATTTCCCGGGATACTACGAGCAGTACTTC	CASSTYFPGYYEQYF
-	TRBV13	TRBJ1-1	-	TGTGCCAGCAGCCCCCTACAGGGACCCTTGAACACTGAAGCTTTCTTT	CASSPLQGPLNTEAFF
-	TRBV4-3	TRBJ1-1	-	TGCGCCAGCAGCCACAACGCTGAAGCTTTCTTT	CASSHNAEAFF
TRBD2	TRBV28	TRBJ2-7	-	TGTGCCAGCAGTCCCGGGACTAGTAGCGAGCAGTACTTC	CASSPGTSSEQYF
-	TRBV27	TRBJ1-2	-	TGTGCCAGCGCCCCAGACCCAGGCCACTATGGCTACACCTTC	CASAPDPGHYGYTF
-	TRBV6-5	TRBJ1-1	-	TGTGCCAGCAGTTACGTTTCGGTCATGAACACTGAAGCTTTCTTT	CASSYVSVMNTEAFF
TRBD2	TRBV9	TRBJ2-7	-	TGTGCCAGCAGCGTAGGAGGAGGAGTTTTCGGGACTAGCGGGTACGAGCAGTACTTC	CASSVGGGVFGTSGYEQYF
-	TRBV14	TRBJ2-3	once	TGTGCCAGCAGCCAGCTCTATACGCAGTATTTT	CASSQLYTQYF
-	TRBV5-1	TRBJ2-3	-	TGCGCCAGCAGAATGTCCCCGACTAGCACAGATACGCAGTATTTT	CASRMSPTSTDTQYF
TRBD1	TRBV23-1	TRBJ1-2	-	TGCGCCAGCAGTCAATGGACAGGGGTACGGGCTCGCTACACCTTC	CASSQWTGVRARYTF
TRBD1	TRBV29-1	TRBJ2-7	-	TGCAGCGTTGAAACGCCGACAGGGCCCTATTACGAGCAGTACTTC	CSVETPTGPYYEQYF
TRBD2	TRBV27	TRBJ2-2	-	TGTGCCAGCACTATTCTAGGACTAGCGAACACCGGGGAGCTGTTTTTT	CASTILGLANTGELFF
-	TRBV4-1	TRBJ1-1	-	TGCGCCAGCAGCCTCGATCGGACTGAAGCTTTCTTT	CASSLDRTEAFF
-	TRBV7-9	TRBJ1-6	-	TGTGCCAGCAGCTTAGACGGGAATAATTCACCCCTCCACTTT	CASSLDGNNSPLHF
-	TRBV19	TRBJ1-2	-	TGTGCCAGTAGTTTTAGGGACTATGGCTACACCTTC	CASSFRDYGYTF
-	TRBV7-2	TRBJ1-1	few	TGTGCCAGCAGCTTAGTAACAAACCCCGGGGCTTTCTTT	CASSLVTNPGAFF
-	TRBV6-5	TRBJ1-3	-	TGTGCCAGCAGTTACTTCGGGACTGGCTCTGGAAACACCATATATTTT	CASSYFGTGSGNTIYF
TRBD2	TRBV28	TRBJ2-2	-	TGTGCCAGCCGTCGCGGGACTAGCGCCGTCGGGGAGCTGTTTTTT	CASRRGTSAVGELFF
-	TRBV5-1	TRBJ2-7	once	TGCGCCAGCAGCAAGGTTTCGGAAGCCTACGAGCAGTACTTC	CASSKVSEAYEQYF
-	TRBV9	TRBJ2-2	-	TGTGCCAGCAGCGTAGTTGGACTATCAAACACCGGGGAGCTGTTTTTT	CASSVVGLSNTGELFF
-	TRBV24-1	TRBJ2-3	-	TGTGCCACCAGTGATCCCCCGGTGGATACGCAGTATTTT	CATSDPPVDTQYF
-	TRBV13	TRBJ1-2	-	TGTGCCAGCAGCTACAGGGAGAACTATGGCTACACCTTC	CASSYRENYGYTF
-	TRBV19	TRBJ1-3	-	TGTGCAACCCGTGCCGATGGTTTGGAGCACATATATTTT	CATRADGLEHIYF
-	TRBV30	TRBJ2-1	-	TGTGCCTGGACCAGGACACCCCCTGGGAATGAGCAGTTCTTC	CAWTRTPPGNEQFF
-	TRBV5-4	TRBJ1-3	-	TGTGCCAGCAGCTTTAGGGGAGTTGGGGACACCATATATTTT	CASSFRGVGDTIYF
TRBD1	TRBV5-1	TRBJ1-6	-	TGCGCCAGCAGCTTGACGACAGGGGGCATCCTCCACTTT	CASSLTTGGILHF
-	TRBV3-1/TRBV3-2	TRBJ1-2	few	TGTGCCAGCAGCCCCCCAGGGAGGGGGGGCTACACCTTC	CASSPPGRGGYTF
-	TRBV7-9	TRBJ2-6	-	TGTGCCAGCAGGCGTAGCTCTGGGGCCAACGTCCTGACTTTC	CASRRSSGANVLTF
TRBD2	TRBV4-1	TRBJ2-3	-	TGCGCCAGCAGCCCCCGGACTAGCGGGGGTGCAGATACGCAGTATTTT	CASSPRTSGGADTQYF
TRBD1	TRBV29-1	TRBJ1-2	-	TGCAGCGTTGAGAGACTACAGGGGAAAGCAGGGGACAGGGCGAGCTATGGCTACACCTTC	CSVERLQGKAGDRASYGYTF
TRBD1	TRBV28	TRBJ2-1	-	TGTGCCAGCAGCTGGGACAGGCGAAGCTCCTACAATGAGCAGTTCTTC	CASSWDRRSSYNEQFF
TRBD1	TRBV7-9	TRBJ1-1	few	TGTGCCAGCAGCCCGGGGACAGCGAACACTGAAGCTTTCTTT	CASSPGTANTEAFF
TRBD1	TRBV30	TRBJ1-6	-	TGTGCCTGGAGTGTAGACAGGGATAGTTCACCCCTCCACTTT	CAWSVDRDSSPLHF
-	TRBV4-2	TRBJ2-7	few	TGTGCCAGCAGCCAATACGACGGTGGCGAGCAGTACTTC	CASSQYDGGEQYF
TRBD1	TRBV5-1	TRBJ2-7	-	TGCGCCAGCAGCTGGGGACAGGCTAGTACCTACGAGCAGTACTTC	CASSWGQASTYEQYF
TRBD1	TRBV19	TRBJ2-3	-	TGTGCCAGTACGAAGGACAGGGGAGGCACAGATACGCAGTATTTT	CASTKDRGGTDTQYF